Following are 29 T cell receptor beta chains from one sample sequenced in a study of blood T cell repertoires in COVID-19. TCRdb's copy holds only in-frame clones and misses some; the assay was immunoSEQ multiplex PCR. This sample carries about 300,000 clones, approximately 85% of them seen once, and the ten largest clones take around 2.2%. The specimen sequenced was PBMCs or T cells enriched from blood (not recorded which). These receptors came from a man under 40 who had recovered from COVID-19.

This chain connects TRBV18 to TRBJ2-7; maybe TRBD1 (6 bases). The CDR3 sequence is 15 residues long. Germline V CDR1 and CDR2: KGHSH, LQKENI. V gave up 3 bases and J gave up 6 bases, with 18 bases separating them. Here the CDR3 DNA reads TGTGCCAGCTCACCTTATCCGGGACACAGGAGCGAGCAGTACTTC. Amino acid sequence: CASSPYPGHRSEQYF.

The chain recombines TRBV18 with TRBJ2-5; 9 nucleotides agree with TRBD2. Trimming cost V 5 bases and J 3 bases; bases outside gene matches: 7. CDR3 size: 15 residues. Germline V gene lookup returns CDR1 KGHSH and CDR2 LQKENI. The CDR3 DNA is TGTGCCAGCTCATCTACCGGGACTAGCAAAGAGACCCAGTACTTC. Amino acid sequence: CASSSTGTSKETQYF. Together with reference TRBV18 and TRBJ2-5, the CDR3 gives the full variable domain: NAGVMQNPRHLVRRRGQEARLRCSPMKGHSHVYWYRQLPEEGLKFMVYLQKENIIDESGMPKERFSAEFPKEGPSILRIQQVVRGDSAAYFCASSSTGTSKETQYFGPGTRLLVL.

This clone appeared a single time. The chain is built from TRBV29-1 and TRBJ2-3, with 9 bases that match TRBD1. The germline CDR1 and CDR2 sequences are SQVTM and ANQGSEA. V trimming: 6 bases; J trimming: 6 bases; junction bases outside the gene matches: 10. The CDR3 is made up of 14 amino acids. The CDR3 DNA follows: TGCAGCGTGGCGGGGTCGACAGGGGGGGATACGCAGTATTTT. It specifies CSVAGSTGGDTQYF.

This chain links TRBV30 with TRBJ1-2; 7 positions agree with TRBD1. The CDR3 is 13 residues long. Germline V CDR1 and CDR2: GTSNPN, SVGIG (reference sequence). The V gene end was trimmed by 0 bases and the J gene end by 5 bases; junction bases not matched to a gene: 3. This chain's CDR3 is CAWSVQGQYGYTF. DNA for the CDR3: TGTGCCTGGAGTGTACAGGGACAGTATGGCTACACCTTC.

The V call is TRBV2, the J call TRBJ1-3; D call uncertain. Per the germline V gene, CDR1 is SNHLY and CDR2 is FYNNEI. Trimming cost V 2 bases and J 0 bases, with 8 bases left between them. This CDR3 comprises 15 residues. This CDR3 reads CASSELVNSGNTIYF. The CDR3 region has the DNA TGTGCCAGCAGTGAACTAGTGAACTCTGGAAACACCATATATTTT.

The chain couples TRBV13 to TRBJ2-2; maybe TRBD2 (6 bases). The CDR3 covers 16 residues. CDR1 is PRHDT, CDR2 FYEKMQ, per germline (reference sequence). The ends were cut back, 5 bases at V and 1 base at J, with 14 bases in the middle. The CDR3 reads CASSRVPAGNTGELFF. For the CDR3, the DNA is TGTGCCAGCAGCCGAGTACCAGCGGGGAACACCGGGGAGCTGTTTTTT.

The chain couples TRBV12-3 or TRBV12-4 to TRBJ1-5; possibly TRBD1 for D (6 bases). V was trimmed by 7 bases and J by 7 bases, leaving 14 bases between them. The CDR3 has 13 residues. The CDR3 loop reads CASTMGQGQPQHF. In nucleotides, the CDR3 is TGTGCCAGCACCATGGGGCAGGGGCAGCCCCAGCATTTT.

This chain uses TRBV9 with TRBJ2-5; maybe TRBD2 (6 bases). This CDR3 has 13 amino acids. Trimming took off 2 bases at V and 5 bases at J, with 10 bases between the two ends. The germline gives CDR1 SGDLS, CDR2 YYNGEE. The CDR3 loop is CASSVDYGETQYF. In DNA form, the CDR3 reads TGTGCCAGCAGCGTGGACTATGGGGAGACCCAGTACTTC.

The V call is TRBV27, the J call TRBJ1-1, with no clear D. The CDR3 contains 17 residues. CDR1 MNHEY and CDR2 SMNVEV come from the germline V gene (reference sequence). The ends were cut back, 1 base at V and 2 bases at J, with 17 bases in the middle. The CDR3 DNA reads TGTGCCAGCAGTTTATTTTTTAGTGGGCAGATAAACACTGAAGCTTTCTTT. Protein: CASSLFFSGQINTEAFF.

This chain connects TRBV24-1 to TRBJ2-1; a possible D gene is TRBD1 (6 bases). Germline assignment: CDR1 KGHDR and CDR2 SFDVKD. The V and J ends lost 5 bases and 0 bases respectively, with 7 bases between them. CDR3 size: 14 residues. The CDR3 region is CATSADSSYNEQFF. In nucleotides, the CDR3 is TGTGCCACCAGTGCGGACAGCTCCTACAATGAGCAGTTCTTC.

About this clone itself: This sample also contains other DNA sequences that code for the same CDR3. The V and J genes are TRBV9 and TRBJ1-1; D is possibly TRBD1 (6 bases). V was cut by 3 bases and J by 0 bases, with 9 bases left in between. CDR3 size: 14 residues. Looked up from germline, CDR1 is SGDLS and CDR2 is YYNGEE. The chain's CDR3 is CASSAGTLNTEAFF. Here the CDR3 DNA reads TGTGCCAGCAGCGCCGGGACACTGAACACTGAAGCTTTCTTT.

The rearrangement uses TRBV19 and TRBJ2-7; tentative D call: TRBD1 (6 bases). Per germline, CDR1 LNHDA and CDR2 SQIVND (reference sequence). The CDR3 totals 16 residues. V lost 4 bases to trimming and J lost 2 bases, with 18 bases between them. CDR3 DNA sequence: TGTGCCAGTAGTACCTTACAGGGCCGTGGGACCTACGAGCAGTACTTC. Protein: CASSTLQGRGTYEQYF.

The chain employs TRBV4-2 and TRBJ2-5, with 7 bases aligning to TRBD1. V dropped 1 base and J dropped 5; count of bases not matched to a gene: 7. CDR1 is LGHNA, CDR2 YNFKEQ, per germline. The CDR3 is 15 residues long. The CDR3 region has the DNA TGTGCCAGCAGCCAAGTTAGGGGGCGCGGCGAGACCCAGTACTTC. It yields the protein CASSQVRGRGETQYF.

V is TRBV5-1 and J is TRBJ2-3, with D maybe TRBD2 (6 bases). Germline CDR1 and CDR2: SGHRS and YFSETQ. Trimming pared 1 base from V and 3 bases from J, leaving 9 bases between. The CDR3 covers 14 residues. This CDR3 is CASSLTGLTDTQYF. The CDR3 DNA follows: TGCGCCAGCAGCTTGACAGGACTAACAGATACGCAGTATTTT.

The chain couples TRBV5-1 to TRBJ1-6; weak D call: TRBD1 (5 bases). The CDR3 has 15 residues. Germline V gene data show CDR1 as SGHRS and CDR2 as YFSETQ. Trimming stripped 0 bases from V and 7 bases from J, with 11 bases between. The CDR3 spells CASSLVAGINSPLHF. CDR3 sequence (DNA): TGCGCCAGCAGCTTGGTCGCAGGGATAAATTCACCCCTCCACTTT.

V is TRBV29-1 and J is TRBJ2-7; the match to TRBD2 covers 8 bases. The V segment lost 8 bases and the J segment 4 bases; nucleotides outside the gene matches: 13. There are 14 residues in the CDR3. Per germline, CDR1 SQVTM and CDR2 ANQGSEA. As DNA, the CDR3 is TGCAGCATTAAGCGGGGGCTTGGGAAATACGAGCAGTACTTC. It specifies CSIKRGLGKYEQYF.

This clone has only one observation. The chain combines TRBV9 with TRBJ1-4; a possible D gene is TRBD1 (5 bases). There are 14 residues in the CDR3. The V gene lost 7 bases and the J gene lost 2 bases, with 12 bases spanning the gap. The germline V gene has CDR1 SGDLS and CDR2 YYNGEE. Written as DNA, the CDR3 is TGTGCCAGCTCGCCGAAGGGGACTAATGAAAAACTGTTTTTT. Its translation: CASSPKGTNEKLFF. The complete variable domain, with remaining parts taken from reference TRBV9 and TRBJ1-4, reads DSGVTQTPKHLITATGQRVTLRCSPRSGDLSVYWYQQSLDQGLQFLIQYYNGEERAKGNILERFSAQQFPDLHSELNLSSLELGDSALYFCASSPKGTNEKLFFGSGTQLSVL.

This rearrangement joins TRBV5-4 to TRBJ2-1, with 7 bases that match TRBD2. V shed 3 bases, J shed 3 bases, and the junction held 6 bases outside the gene matches. The CDR3 contains 15 residues. Germline assignment: CDR1 SGHNT and CDR2 YYREEE (reference sequence). In DNA, the CDR3 is TGTGCCAGCAGCTACTGGGCGGGGGACTACAATGAGCAGTTCTTC. Translating it yields CASSYWAGDYNEQFF.

This clone is a singleton in its sample. V is TRBV5-1 and J is TRBJ1-1; D is uncertain. V shed 0 bases and J shed 1 base, with 7 bases lying between them. Germline V gives CDR1 SGHRS, CDR2 YFSETQ. The CDR3 has 14 residues. In DNA form, the CDR3 reads TGCGCCAGCAGCTTGGCCAGTCGGAACACTGAAGCTTTCTTT. Protein: CASSLASRNTEAFF. Filled out from reference TRBV5-1 and TRBJ1-1, the complete variable domain reads KAGVTQTPRYLIKTRGQQVTLSCSPISGHRSVSWYQQTPGQGLQFLFEYFSETQRNKGNFPGRFSGRQFSNSRSEMNVSTLELGDSALYLCASSLASRNTEAFFGQGTRLTVV.

This rearrangement joins TRBV11-2 to TRBJ2-4; a weak D match, TRBD1 (5 bases). V gave up 6 bases and J gave up 5 bases, with 14 bases separating them. Germline V gene lookup returns CDR1 SGHAT and CDR2 FQNNGV. The CDR3 totals 14 residues. This CDR3 reads CASRPDRQQNIQYF. CDR3 nucleotides: TGTGCCAGCAGACCCGATAGACAGCAAAACATTCAGTACTTC.

The chain couples TRBV23-1 to TRBJ1-2, with D maybe TRBD1 (5 bases). TRBV23-1 is an ORF, with its function uncertain. The CDR3 runs to 16 residues. V lost 3 bases to trimming and J lost 3 bases, with 17 bases between them. The CDR3 here is CASSHPPGGKDYGYTF. The CDR3 DNA is TGCGCCAGCAGTCACCCCCCGGGGGGGAAGGACTATGGCTACACCTTC.

J is TRBJ2-1 and V is TRBV10-3; 14 bases are a match to TRBD2. After removal of 4 bases from V and 0 bases from J, the junction contained 11 bases not matched to a gene. The CDR3 spans 20 residues. Looked up from germline, CDR1 is ENHRY and CDR2 is SYGVKD. DNA of the CDR3: TGTGCCATCAGTGGAGGGGGACTAGCGGGGGCCAGAACCTCCTACAATGAGCAGTTCTTC. Amino acid sequence: CAISGGGLAGARTSYNEQFF.

J is TRBJ2-1 and V is TRBV6-5, with 8 bases identical to TRBD1. The CDR3 extends over 13 amino acids. J lost 7 bases, V lost 7 bases, and 6 bases had no gene match. The V gene's germline CDR1 is MNHEY and CDR2 SVGAGI. The CDR3 region has the DNA TGTGCCAGCACCAGGGGGCTGGGAAATGAGCAGTTCTTC. Encoded protein: CASTRGLGNEQFF.

The genes are TRBV27 and TRBJ2-2; D might be TRBD1 (6 bases). Germline CDR1 is MNHEY and CDR2 is SMNVEV (reference sequence). V was clipped by 5 bases and J by 5 bases, with 12 bases between them. The CDR3 is made up of 14 amino acids. The CDR3 region has the DNA TGTGCCAGCAGTCGACAGGTTCGGACCGGGGAGCTGTTTTTT. This translates into CASSRQVRTGELFF.

V gene TRBV9 combines with J gene TRBJ1-1; 7 bases are shared with TRBD1. Germline lookup yields CDR1 SGDLS and CDR2 YYNGEE. Germline trimming cut 3 bases from V and 2 bases from J; bases unmatched to any gene: 4. This CDR3 is built from 14 residues. In DNA, the CDR3 is TGTGCCAGCAGCGCGGGACAGATCAACACTGAAGCTTTCTTT. Amino acid sequence: CASSAGQINTEAFF.

J is TRBJ2-1 and V is TRBV27, with 7 nucleotides matching TRBD1. J lost 6 bases, V lost 5 bases, and 13 bases had no gene match. Per germline, CDR1 MNHEY and CDR2 SMNVEV (reference sequence). CDR3 size: 16 residues. CDR3: CASSILSTGLSNEQFF. CDR3 nucleotides: TGTGCCAGCAGTATCCTCTCGACAGGGTTGAGCAATGAGCAGTTCTTC.

This clone was counted a single time. The chain joins TRBV19 to TRBJ2-1; no clear D. Deletions cut 4 bases from V and 1 base from J, with 8 bases between. Germline CDR1 reads LNHDA; CDR2 reads SQIVND (reference sequence). The CDR3 extends over 14 amino acids. CDR3 sequence: CASSTAGSYNEQFF. The CDR3 DNA reads TGTGCCAGTAGTACCGCCGGGTCCTACAATGAGCAGTTCTTC.

The rearrangement joins TRBV5-1 to TRBJ1-6; TRBD1 matches 7 bases. Trimming at V came to 2 bases and at J to 0 bases, leaving 5 bases not matched to a gene. CDR1 is SGHRS and CDR2 is YFSETQ in the germline V gene. There are 17 residues in the CDR3. The CDR3 region has the DNA TGCGCCAGCAGCTTAGGACAGGCCAACTCCTATAATTCACCCCTCCACTTT. This codes for CASSLGQANSYNSPLHF.

This chain joins TRBV27 and TRBJ1-3, with D perhaps matching TRBD1 (6 bases). The germline gives CDR1 MNHEY, CDR2 SMNVEV (reference sequence). CDR3 length equals 15 residues. Trimming removed 5 bases from V and 4 bases from J, with 15 bases in between. CDR3 nucleotides: TGTGCCAGCAGTCCCCAGGGGATCGCCGGAAACACCATATATTTT. It is translated as CASSPQGIAGNTIYF.